This T cell receptor beta chain is from a study of OX40 agonist ivuxolimab in advanced cancers. This clone was detected once. V was pared by 0 bases and J by 2 bases, with 10 bases between. Looked up from germline, CDR1 is GTSNPN and CDR2 is SVGIG (reference sequence). This CDR3 spans 14 amino acids. Enrollment shut out patients with autoimmune disease history or systemic immunosuppression. Clones were read by immunoSEQ multiplex PCR, and TCRdb kept only the in-frame ones, dropping some. The repertoire has about 79,000 clones, roughly 80% of them found once; the top ten carry 3.5% to 6%. Source: CD4+ or CD8+ T cells sorted from blood, taken in a trial of the OX40 agonist ivuxolimab. This chain links TRBV30 with TRBJ1-1; D is perhaps TRBD1 (6 bases). This sequence originates from an adult with an advanced solid tumor such as melanoma, head and neck, liver or kidney cancer. The CDR3 loop is CAWSVGTPNTEAFF. The CDR3, as DNA: TGTGCCTGGAGTGTAGGGACACCCAACACTGAAGCTTTCTTT.